The present T cell receptor beta chain was sequenced within a study of neurological immune-mediated disorders. Background on the study: Relapsing-remitting disease affected 31, and secondary progressive 3, of around 34 multiple sclerosis patients.

A single record per CDR3 protein comes from TCRdb applying MiXCR to the 5' RACE reads. The data contain approximately 86,000 distinct CDR3 sequences, 2.6% of them singletons. Findings and limits, study-wide: Patients with HTLV-1-associated myelopathy showed the most TCR clonal expansion. Those with multiple sclerosis showed the least, falling below healthy controls. Association of the multiple sclerosis repertoire cluster with clinical or MRI features was not observed for any feature. A possible signature appeared as one related-CDR3 cluster, in which phylogenetic grouping placed the repertoires of 18 of 34 multiple sclerosis patients.

This clonotype showed up many times. Its target is unknown. An end of the junction differs from the germline gene, which may be a read error. This CDR3 is built from 15 residues. The germline V gene encodes CDR1 SGHTA and CDR2 FQGNSA. The rearrangement links TRBV7-2 to TRBJ1-5, with 7 nucleotides matching TRBD1. The receptor was isolated from a woman aged 25 to 39 with multiple sclerosis. What was sequenced was PBMCs. The CDR3 sequence is CASSLGGQTNQPQHF. CDR3 in DNA: TGTGCCAGCAGTTTAGGGGGACAGACAAATCAGCCCCAGCATTTT.